This T cell receptor beta chain was identified during a study of blood T cell repertoires in COVID-19. Overall study context: Italy, Spain and the United States were the sources of the convalescent and acute COVID-19 samples. PBMCs, B-cell-depleted T cells, or T cells provided the cDNA or gDNA that made up the material.

A single count supports this clone. The method was immunoSEQ multiplex PCR; TCRdb's version includes in-frame clones alone and lacks a portion of them. The table includes about 85,000 clones, about 90% detected once. CDR1 and CDR2 (germline): MDHEN, SYDVKM. Trimming cost V 7 bases and J 2 bases, with 6 bases left between them. The CDR3 is 12 amino acids. The source material was peripheral blood. This rearrangement joins TRBV28 to TRBJ1-3; D remains unclear. The TCR originated in a woman aged 80 or over with active or convalescent COVID-19. The CDR3 is CASNAAGNTIYF. CDR3 bases: TGTGCCAGCAATGCAGCTGGAAACACCATATATTTT.